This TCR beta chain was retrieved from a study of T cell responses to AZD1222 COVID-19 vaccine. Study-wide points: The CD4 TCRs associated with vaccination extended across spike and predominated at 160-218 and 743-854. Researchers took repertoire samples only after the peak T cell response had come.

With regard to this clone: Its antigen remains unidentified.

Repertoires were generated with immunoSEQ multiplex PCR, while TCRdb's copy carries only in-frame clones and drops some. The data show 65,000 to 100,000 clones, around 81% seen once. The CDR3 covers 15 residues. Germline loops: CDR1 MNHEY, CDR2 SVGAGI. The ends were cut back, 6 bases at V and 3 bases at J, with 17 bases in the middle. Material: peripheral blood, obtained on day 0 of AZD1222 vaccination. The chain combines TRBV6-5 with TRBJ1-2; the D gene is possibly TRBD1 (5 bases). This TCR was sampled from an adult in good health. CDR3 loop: CASRSPTASDYGYTF. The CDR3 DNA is TGTGCCAGCAGATCCCCGACAGCCAGTGACTATGGCTACACCTTC.